These 14 T cell receptor beta chains originate from one sample sequenced in a study of blood T cells in healthy people across ages. PCR was performed a second time for about 6 to 11 cycles using a sample-barcoded 5' primer and a J-beta primer mix. TCRdb analysed the 5' RACE reads with MiXCR anew, one entry per CDR3 protein. In the table there are more than 700,000 distinct CDR3 sequences, about 42% of which are singletons. The sample comprised blood. The receptors were gathered from a man older than 75 in good health.

The J gene is TRBJ2-3, the V gene TRBV4-2; 8 nucleotides align to TRBD2. There are 16 residues in the CDR3. V lost 0 bases to trimming and J lost 1 base; unmatched junction nucleotides: 3. Germline-derived CDR1 and CDR2 are LGHNA and YNFKEQ. Here the CDR3 reads CASSQEGSGGTDTQYF. CDR3 in DNA: TGTGCCAGCAGCCAAGAAGGTAGCGGGGGCACAGATACGCAGTATTTT.

The chain combines TRBV27 with TRBJ2-1, with 14 bases aligning to TRBD2. Trimming at V came to 4 bases and at J to 5 bases, leaving 10 bases not matched to a gene. This CDR3 contains 18 residues. Germline values: CDR1 MNHEY, CDR2 SMNVEV (reference sequence). The CDR3 nucleotides are TGTGCCAGCAGTTCGACTAGCGGGAGGGCCCCAGTTAACAATGAGCAGTTCTTC. The encoded protein is CASSSTSGRAPVNNEQFF.

There are a few counts of this clonotype. A much larger clone lies one base from this, so it may be a read error. The V call is TRBV7-2, the J call TRBJ2-1; no clear D. From germline, CDR1 is SGHTA and CDR2 FQGNSA. The CDR3 is 14 residues long. Trimming pared 5 bases from V and 4 bases from J, leaving 12 bases between. The CDR3 here is CASSQSRAYNEQFF. The CDR3 coding sequence is TGTGCCAGCAGCCAAAGTCGGGCATACAATGAGCAGTTCTTC.

Regarding this clonotype: It may be a read error: a sequence one base away is much more abundant. The gene calls are TRBV6-1 and TRBJ2-1, with D perhaps matching TRBD1 (6 bases). Germline V gene lookup returns CDR1 MNHNS and CDR2 SASEGT. Trimming pared 4 bases from V and 5 bases from J, leaving 15 bases between. The CDR3 runs to 15 residues. In nucleotides, the CDR3 is TGTGCCAGCAGTGGAGCCGGGACACCTAACAATGAGCAGTTCTTC. Residues: CASSGAGTPNNEQFF.

This chain connects TRBV20-1 to TRBJ2-5; 7 bases match TRBD2. V gave up 3 bases and J gave up 1 base; unmatched junction bases: 5. The CDR3 length is 14 residues. Germline CDR1 reads DFQATT; CDR2 reads SNEGSKA (reference sequence). As DNA, the CDR3 is TGCAGTGCTAGGGGGAGGGGCCCCCAAGAGACCCAGTACTTC. Its translation: CSARGRGPQETQYF.

The chain joins TRBV6-2 or TRBV6-3 to TRBJ2-2; TRBD2 aligns across 7 bases. The CDR3 contains 16 residues. V was pared by 7 bases and J by 1 base, with 9 bases of the junction left unmatched. Germline CDR1 is MNHEY and CDR2 is SVGEGT. The CDR3 sequence: CASTNGLAVNTGELFF. The CDR3 DNA reads as TGTGCCAGCACCAATGGGCTAGCGGTGAACACCGGGGAGCTGTTTTTT.

A remark on this clonotype: One junction end disagrees with the germline gene, perhaps due to a read error. The chain combines TRBV9 with TRBJ2-1; TRBD2 agrees at 9 bases. Looked up from germline, CDR1 is SGDLS and CDR2 is YYNGEE. CDR3 length: 17 residues. The CDR3 DNA is TGTGCCAGCAGCCTTGTGGGTAGCGGGAGCTCCTACAATGATCAGTTCTTC. Encoded protein: CASSLVGSGSSYNDQFF.

The J gene is TRBJ1-2, the V gene TRBV29-1; the D is unclear. Germline V gene sequence: CDR1 SQVTM, CDR2 ANQGSEA. Trimming stripped 4 bases from V and 0 bases from J, with 18 bases between. The CDR3 consists of 16 residues. The CDR3 loop is CSVGDYAGLTNYGYTF. The CDR3 DNA follows: TGCAGCGTTGGGGATTATGCTGGCCTGACTAACTATGGCTACACCTTC.

V usage is TRBV20-1 and J usage is TRBJ2-5, with unresolved D. The germline CDR1 and CDR2 sequences are DFQATT and SNEGSKA (reference sequence). V was trimmed by 2 bases and J by 1 base, leaving 2 bases between them. The CDR3 is made up of 11 amino acids. In DNA form, the CDR3 reads TGCAGTGCTAGACCCCAAGAGACCCAGTACTTC. Its translation is CSARPQETQYF.

The rearrangement links TRBV12-3 or TRBV12-4 to TRBJ2-7; perhaps TRBD2 as D (6 bases). CDR3 length: 14 amino acids. Trimming took off 1 base at V and 5 bases at J, with 12 bases between the two ends. CDR3 bases: TGTGCCAGCAGTTTAGAGGCGGGAACCCACGAGCAGTACTTC. This sequence encodes CASSLEAGTHEQYF.

This clonotype was detected a few times. The chain's CDR3 is CSVEQISTNEKLFF. CDR3 in DNA: TGCAGCGTTGAACAGATATCAACTAATGAAAAACTGTTTTTT. The chain has TRBV29-1 and TRBJ1-4; D not resolved. The V gene lost 2 bases and the J gene lost 0 bases, with 7 bases spanning the gap. The CDR3 is 14 amino acids. Germline CDR1 reads SQVTM; CDR2 reads ANQGSEA.

This clonotype was observed a single time. This chain joins TRBV7-2 and TRBJ2-7, with D possibly being TRBD1 (5 bases). V lost 0 bases and J lost 2, with 8 bases in between. The CDR3 has 14 residues. Germline V lookup: CDR1 SGHTA, CDR2 FQGNSA. CDR3 in DNA: TGTGCCAGCAGCTTAGCTAGACAGACCTACGAGCAGTACTTC. Protein sequence: CASSLARQTYEQYF.

CDR3 nucleotide sequence: TGTGCCAGCAGCTTAGGGGGTCGAGCGGAGACCCAGTACTTC. Translating it yields CASSLGGRAETQYF. The J gene is TRBJ2-5, the V gene TRBV7-2, with no clear D. The germline V and J ends were trimmed by 1 base and 5 bases, with 11 bases remaining between them. Germline CDR1 SGHTA, CDR2 FQGNSA. This CDR3 has 14 residues.

This clonotype was observed once. The gene calls are TRBV10-1 and TRBJ2-2; D is possibly TRBD2 (6 bases). This CDR3 is built from 16 residues. The germline V and J ends were trimmed by 2 bases and 1 base, with 11 bases remaining between them. Germline CDR1 WNHNN, CDR2 SYGVQD (reference sequence). CDR3 sequence reads: CASSEIGGKNTGELFF. Written as DNA, the CDR3 is TGCGCCAGCAGTGAGATCGGCGGGAAGAACACCGGGGAGCTGTTTTTT.